This TCR beta chain was captured by sequencing in a study of cytomegalovirus exposure and HLA in healthy donors. Concerning this clone: Its antigen is still unknown.

Trimming took off 5 bases at V and 5 bases at J, with 11 bases between the two ends. Germline lookup yields CDR1 MDHEN and CDR2 SYDVKM. The CDR3 length is 13 residues. Primers for the PCR totalled 60 Vbeta and 13 Jbeta. Only in-frame clones appear in the TCRdb table, and some are missing; sequencing was by immunoSEQ multiplex PCR. The table has about 180,000 clones, around three quarters seen once. Findings and limits, study-wide: Accurate prediction of most subjects' HLA-A and HLA-B alleles from TCR beta sequences was reported. Later, TCR association rates were found to vary by HLA locus, highest for DRB1 and lowest for HLA-C. In a later analysis, V- and J-gene trimming of beta chains associated with a DCLRE1C missense variant, replicated independently. In terms of immune exposure information, only CMV serostatus was available.

This sequence originates from a woman aged 25 to 39 in good health and CMV-seropositive. The sequenced sample consisted of PBMCs. The chain joins TRBV28 to TRBJ2-3; D may be TRBD2 (5 bases). The CDR3 DNA reads TGTGCCAGCAGTCCCCCCGGGGAAGATACGCAGTATTTT. Protein product: CASSPPGEDTQYF.